What follows are 32 T cell receptor beta chains derived from one specimen sequenced in a study of tumor-infiltrating lymphocytes in primary liver carcinoma. The source material, roughly 18-30 mg of unsorted bulk tissue, was used to co-extract RNA and DNA. Researchers generated TCR beta cDNA from about 530 ng of total RNA, relying on a constant-region primer. Three nested multiplex PCR rounds of slightly modified ARM-PCR generated TCR beta libraries. A C-beta reverse primer was combined with TRBV1-TRBV30 forward primers in the first two PCR rounds, and each round had 10 cycles. TCRdb analysed the multiplex PCR reads with MiXCR anew, one entry per CDR3 protein. The sample contains approximately 190,000 distinct CDR3 sequences, approximately 80% of which appear only once. The sequenced sample was tumor tissue from primary liver carcinoma. Receptor source: a man aged 40-49 years with primary liver carcinoma and hepatitis B virus infection.

On this clonotype: At one end, the junction sequence differs from germline, possibly due to a read error. V and J are TRBV6-2 or TRBV6-3 and TRBJ2-3; 12 positions match TRBD2. CDR3 size: 16 residues. Germline-derived CDR1 and CDR2 are MNHEY and SVGEGT. The CDR3 DNA reads TGTGTCAGCAGTTACCTAGCGGGAGGGCCAACAGATAAGCAGTATTTT. It codes for CVSSYLAGGPTDKQYF.

As concerns this clonotype: It may be a read error: a sequence one base away is much more abundant. V is TRBV24-1 and J is TRBJ1-5; D perhaps matches TRBD1 (6 bases). Germline V gene sequence: CDR1 KGHDR, CDR2 SFDVKD. The V and J ends lost 4 bases and 2 bases respectively, with 14 bases between them. The CDR3 is 16 amino acids. The CDR3 DNA follows: TGTGCCACCAGTGAACCAGGGGTCAAGGGCAATCAGCCCCAGCATTTT. This translates into CATSEPGVKGNQPQHF.

The chain is built from TRBV29-1 and TRBJ1-1; D not resolved. The CDR3 is made up of 13 amino acids. Germline V gene lookup returns CDR1 SQVTM and CDR2 ANQGSEA. The germline V and J ends were trimmed by 8 bases and 0 bases, with 13 bases remaining between them. As DNA, the CDR3 is TGCAGCACTGTGAAGGTCCTGAACACTGAAGCTTTCTTT. It yields the protein CSTVKVLNTEAFF.

With regard to this clonotype: The junction and the germline gene differ at one end; a read error may be behind it. This sequence joins TRBV7-8 and TRBJ1-1; a weak D match, TRBD1 (6 bases). The CDR3 is 14 amino acids. Germline-derived CDR1 and CDR2 are SGHVS and FQNEAQ. CDR3 loop: CTSSLEGGNTEAFF. The CDR3 coding sequence is TGTACCAGCAGCCTAGAGGGGGGGAACACTGAAGCTTTCTTT.

As concerns this clonotype: Germline and junction disagree at one end, which may indicate a read error. The rearrangement uses TRBV11-2 and TRBJ2-3, with D hard to call. Germline-derived CDR1 and CDR2 are SGHAT and FQNNGV. CDR3 length: 14 amino acids. CDR3: CASSPMGRADTQYF. The CDR3 DNA is TGTGCCAGCAGCCCCATGGGCCGGGCAGATACACAGTATTTT.

Note on this clonotype: This may arise from a read error, as a much more abundant clone is one base away. This chain joins TRBV2 and TRBJ2-7; 7 nucleotides align to TRBD1. Trimming removed 3 bases from V and 6 bases from J; junction bases left unmatched: 14. Germline V gene lookup returns CDR1 SNHLY and CDR2 FYNNEI. The CDR3 sequence is 16 residues long. This CDR3 reads CASSESRQGLFCEQYF. The DNA for the CDR3 is TGTGCCAGCAGTGAGAGTAGACAGGGTCTCTTCTGCGAGCAGTACTTC.

This clonotype was seen repeatedly, ten times or more. The chain joins TRBV5-1 to TRBJ1-1, with TRBD1 matching 7 bases. Germline V gene data show CDR1 as SGHRS and CDR2 as YFSETQ. With 4 bases clipped from V and 8 bases from J, the junction kept 8 bases outside the gene matches. CDR3 size: 13 residues. CDR3 sequence reads: CASSVAQDREAFF. The CDR3 bases are TGCGCCAGCAGCGTCGCACAGGACAGGGAAGCTTTCTTT.

This clonotype was found once. The chain uses TRBV2 and TRBJ1-4; D gene ambiguous. This CDR3 region has 13 residues. V lost 6 bases and J 3 bases, leaving 8 bases between the germline ends. The germline V gene encodes CDR1 SNHLY and CDR2 FYNNEI. The CDR3 DNA reads as TGTGCCAGCAGCCTCACAGCTAATGAAAAACTGTTTTTT. Protein product: CASSLTANEKLFF.

This clonotype showed up just once. The V call is TRBV6-2 or TRBV6-3, the J call TRBJ2-2; no clear D. The CDR3 is 15 amino acids. CDR1 MNHEY and CDR2 SVGEGT come from the germline V gene. The V and J ends lost 7 bases and 0 bases respectively, with 12 bases between them. CDR3 amino acids: CASIWVASNTGELFF. The CDR3, as DNA: TGTGCCAGCATTTGGGTAGCCTCGAACACCGGGGAGCTGTTTTTT.

Note on this clonotype: A clone one base away is much larger, so this may be a read error. This chain links TRBV14 with TRBJ2-7, with D uncertain. The CDR3 runs to 14 residues. CDR1 is SGHDN, CDR2 FVKESK, per germline. CDR3 nucleotide sequence: TGTGTCAGCAGCCTTCGAGCTCTCCCGGCCGAGCAGTACTTC. Translated, it gives CVSSLRALPAEQYF.

Details on this clonotype: The conserved phenylalanine or tryptophan is not found at the CDR3 terminus, so this likely reflects a read error. This sequence joins TRBV6-2 or TRBV6-3 and TRBJ2-5; D tentatively reads TRBD1 or TRBD2 (7 bases each). The CDR3 is 15 residues long. Germline V CDR1 and CDR2: MNHEY, SVGEGT. The CDR3 loop is CANSFTGDYQETQYL. The CDR3 region has the DNA TGTGCCAACAGTTTCACAGGGGACTACCAAGAGACACAGTACTTA.

Regarding this clonotype: The junction departs from germline at one end; a sequencing error may be responsible. The rearrangement joins TRBV30 to TRBJ1-2, with D possibly TRBD1 on 6 matching bases. Per the germline V gene, CDR1 is GTSNPN and CDR2 is SVGIG (reference sequence). This CDR3 region has 13 residues. The CDR3 is CAWSVAGDYGYTF. The DNA for the CDR3 is TGTGCCTGGAGTGTGGCAGGGGACTACGGCTACACCTTC.

Concerning this clonotype itself: A read error is possible here, since a much larger clone lies one base away. Because it lacks the conserved phenylalanine or tryptophan at the end, this CDR3 is likely a read error. The chain uses TRBV9 and TRBJ2-1, with D perhaps TRBD2 (5 bases). Trimming took 0 bases from V and 3 from J, leaving 10 bases between them. Germline CDR1 is SGDLS and CDR2 is YYNGEE. The CDR3 sequence is 15 residues long. The CDR3, as DNA: TGTGCCAGCAGCGTAGAAGACGGAGGCTACAATGAGCAGTTCTCC. This translates into CASSVEDGGYNEQFS.

This chain joins TRBV6-1 and TRBJ1-5; D call uncertain. From germline, CDR1 is MNHNS and CDR2 SASEGT. V lost 1 base and J lost 2, with 12 bases in between. This CDR3 has 16 residues. The CDR3 protein is CASSEGGIIGNQPQHF. As DNA, the CDR3 is TGTGCCAGCAGTGAAGGAGGAATAATTGGCAATCAGCCCCAGCATTTT.

The chain combines TRBV12-3 or TRBV12-4 with TRBJ1-5; weak D call: TRBD2 (6 bases). The last part of the DNA fits TRBJ2-3 better; the J call may be wrong. CDR3 length equals 15 residues. The CDR3 region has the DNA TGTGCCAACACGCGGGGCGCCGCAATAAATCAGCCCCAGTATTTT. It codes for CANTRGAAINQPQYF.

About this clonotype itself: The junction departs from the called germline gene at one end, perhaps through a read error. The chain couples TRBV27 to TRBJ2-1, with D maybe TRBD1 (6 bases). Per the germline V gene, CDR1 is MNHEY and CDR2 is SMNVEV (reference sequence). This CDR3 has 15 residues. CDR3 nucleotide sequence: TGTGCCAGCAGTTTATCGAGGGACACTTACAAAGAGCAGTTCTTC. It yields the protein CASSLSRDTYKEQFF.

Only one count was recorded for this clonotype. The chain couples TRBV4-2 to TRBJ2-1; D is tentatively TRBD1 or TRBD2 (5 bases each). Germline lookup yields CDR1 LGHNA and CDR2 YNFKEQ. CDR3 length: 17 residues. Trimming removed 0 bases from V and 2 bases from J, with 14 bases in between. The DNA for the CDR3 is TGTGCCAGCAGCCAAGAGGCAGCCGGGGCCACCTACAATGAGCAGTTCTTC. This codes for CASSQEAAGATYNEQFF.

This chain connects TRBV29-1 to TRBJ2-1; 8 nucleotides align to TRBD1. The CDR3 sequence is 14 residues long. CDR1 is SQVTM, CDR2 ANQGSEA, per germline. The trim removed 6 bases at V and 7 bases at J, leaving 11 bases unmatched. The CDR3 here is CSVIRDRTYNEQFF. DNA for the CDR3: TGCAGCGTCATCCGGGACAGGACGTATAATGAGCAGTTCTTC.

V usage is TRBV2 and J usage is TRBJ1-2; D ambiguous. V lost 1 base, J lost 10 bases, and 13 bases lay in between. This CDR3 region has 13 residues. In germline, CDR1 is SNHLY, CDR2 FYNNEI. CDR3 loop: CASSEEGGNDYTF. CDR3 DNA sequence: TGTGCCAGCAGTGAAGAGGGCGGGAATGACTACACCTTC.

Concerning this clonotype: Being one base from a much bigger clone, this may be a read error. The chain uses TRBV28 and TRBJ2-7; a possible D gene is TRBD2 (5 bases). This CDR3 comprises 13 residues. CDR1 is MDHEN, CDR2 SYDVKM, per germline. The ends were cut back, 10 bases at V and 4 bases at J, with 17 bases in the middle. The CDR3 region has the DNA TGTGCCATCAGCAAACTAGGAGTTTACGAGCAGTACTTC. Translated, it gives CAISKLGVYEQYF.

The gene calls are TRBV4-2 and TRBJ1-1; no firm D call. The CDR3 is made up of 14 amino acids. Germline lookup yields CDR1 LGHNA and CDR2 YNFKEQ. The V and J ends lost 4 bases and 2 bases respectively, with 11 bases between them. The CDR3 loop reads CASSRGGFNTEAFF. The CDR3 DNA reads as TGTGCCAGCAGCCGAGGCGGGTTTAACACTGAAGCTTTCTTT.

Comments on this clonotype: One end of the junction varies from germline; a read error may be responsible. The J gene is TRBJ2-5, the V gene TRBV4-3; maybe TRBD2 (5 bases). Germline CDR1 reads LGHNA; CDR2 reads YSLEER. This CDR3 contains 13 residues. CDR3 sequence (DNA): TGTGCCAGCAGCCAAGATTTGAGGGAGACCCAGTATTTC. This translates into CASSQDLRETQYF.

Comment on this clonotype: Sequence at one end of the junction differs from germline and may be a read error. V and J are TRBV16 and TRBJ2-7; possible D gene TRBD1, 5 bases. CDR1 is KGHSY, CDR2 FQNENV, per germline. The CDR3 is 13 residues long. In nucleotides, the CDR3 is TGTGCCAGCAGCCAATCAGGGGCCTACGAGGAGTACTTC. This codes for CASSQSGAYEEYF.

Comment on this clonotype: A much more abundant neighbour one base away suggests this may be a read error. The chain has TRBV5-1 and TRBJ2-1; maybe TRBD2 (6 bases). The CDR3 spans 14 residues. In germline, CDR1 is SGHRS, CDR2 YFSETQ. As DNA, the CDR3 is TGCACCAGCAGCTCCTCCGGGACTCACAATGAGCAGTTCTTC. Translating gives CTSSSSGTHNEQFF.

About this clonotype: A junction boundary mismatches the germline segment, possibly from a read error. This chain uses TRBV6-6 with TRBJ2-7; possible D gene TRBD1, 6 bases. The V gene's germline CDR1 is MNHNY and CDR2 SVGAGI (reference sequence). The CDR3 is 17 residues long. The DNA of the CDR3 is TGTGCCCGCAGCCGAGGCAGAAACGGACAGAACTTCTACCAGCAGTACTTC. This codes for CARSRGRNGQNFYQQYF.

Comment on this clonotype: The junction departs from germline at one end; a sequencing error may be responsible. V usage is TRBV6-5 and J usage is TRBJ2-3; 12 bases match TRBD2. CDR3 size: 15 residues. The V gene's germline CDR1 is MNHEY and CDR2 SVGAGI. The CDR3 loop is CGNNPGLAGTDRQYF. The CDR3 DNA sequence: TGTGGCAACAACCCAGGACTAGCGGGAACAGATAGGCAGTATTTT.

The chain combines TRBV6-2 or TRBV6-3 with TRBJ2-3; D is possibly TRBD2 (6 bases). The germline V gene encodes CDR1 MNHEY and CDR2 SVGEGT. V was trimmed by 4 bases and J by 14 bases, leaving 22 bases between them. The CDR3 runs to 14 residues. The CDR3 DNA reads TGTGCCAGCAGTTCGCCCCGGGACTCAGAAGCGCGGTATTTT. It specifies CASSSPRDSEARYF.

Points on this clonotype: One junction end does not reproduce the germline sequence, and a read error may be involved. The chain recombines TRBV29-1 with TRBJ2-2; perhaps TRBD2 as D (6 bases). CDR1 and CDR2 (germline): SQVTM, ANQGSEA. This CDR3 has 11 amino acids. This chain's CDR3 is CIVGEAGELFF. In nucleotides, the CDR3 is TGCATCGTAGGGGAGGCCGGGGAGTTGTTTTTT.

The CDR3 region is CASSQAGPSGRYNEQFF. CDR3 in DNA: TGTGCCAGCAGCCAAGCAGGGCCTAGCGGGAGGTATAATGAGCAGTTCTTC. The chain recombines TRBV4-2 with TRBJ2-1; 11 bases match TRBD2. This CDR3 region has 17 residues. V lost 1 base and J lost 7; bases outside the gene matches: 9. The germline CDR1 and CDR2 sequences are LGHNA and YNFKEQ.

A note on this clonotype: The junction differs from germline at one of its ends, possibly a read error. The chain combines TRBV11-2 with TRBJ2-3; no reliable D call. Germline CDR1 is SGHAT and CDR2 is FQNNGV. The CDR3 has 11 residues. CDR3 protein: CASSLGCTQYF. The DNA for the CDR3 is TGTGCCAGTAGCTTAGGATGTACGCAGTATTTT. Variable domain in full (rest from reference TRBV11-2 and TRBJ2-3): EAGVAQSPRYKIIEKRQSVAFWCNPISGHATLYWYQQILGQGPKLLIQFQNNGVVDDSQLPKDRFSAERLKGVDSTLKIQPAKLEDSAVYLCASSLGCTQYFGPGTRLTVL.

Concerning this clonotype: The junction and the germline gene differ at one end; a read error may be behind it. The chain combines TRBV5-1 with TRBJ2-1; 10 bases align to TRBD2. Per germline, CDR1 SGHRS and CDR2 YFSETQ. This CDR3 is 16 amino acids long. The CDR3 loop reads CASSLTLAGGGNEQSF. The CDR3 DNA sequence: TGCGCCAGCAGCTTAACTTTAGCGGGAGGCGGCAATGAGCAGTCCTTC.

This clonotype came up once. The rearrangement links TRBV29-1 to TRBJ2-5, with D hard to call. Germline values: CDR1 SQVTM, CDR2 ANQGSEA. The CDR3 extends over 12 amino acids. The DNA of the CDR3 is TGCGGCGCCGCGTCTTTGCAAGAGACCCAGTACTTC. Its translation is CGAASLQETQYF.